This T cell receptor (beta chain) was recovered during a study of T cell responses to AZD1222 COVID-19 vaccine. Trimming took off 5 bases at V and 4 bases at J, with 9 bases between the two ends. Germline V gene lookup returns CDR1 MDHEN and CDR2 SYDVKM. This CDR3 is built from 12 residues. Repertoires were generated with immunoSEQ multiplex PCR, while TCRdb's copy carries only in-frame clones and drops some. Seen here are about 82,000 clones, around 89% observed once, and the top ten hold around 5.8%. The input for sequencing was peripheral blood, taken on day 0 of AZD1222 vaccination. This clonotype was obtained from an adult in good health. This chain connects TRBV28 to TRBJ2-7; D gene ambiguous. CDR3 sequence reads: CASSQTRYEQYF. CDR3 nucleotides: TGTGCCAGCAGTCAAACTCGATACGAGCAGTACTTC.